The rows below give T cell receptor beta chains drawn from one sample of a study of beta chain features in type 1 diabetes. The table came from immunoSEQ multiplex PCR; TCRdb's copy has only in-frame clones and leaves some out. The repertoire consists of about 360,000 clones, with around an eighth occurring once and the leading ten covering under 0.02%. Sequenced material: naive CD4+ T cells from blood. The receptors were sampled from a man aged 18 to 30 in good health. CDR3s include the opening cysteine and the closing phenylalanine or tryptophan. A D gene is named only where the DNA matches it firmly. Some rows have no size entry. The others give once, few or many, or a class for an expanded clone.

CDR3 DNA: TGTGCCAGCAGCGTTAGGGTAGCGGCCCTTCACGAGCAGTACTTC
CDR3 protein: CASSVRVAALHEQYF
J gene: TRBJ2-7
V gene: TRBV9
clone size: few
D gene: .

CDR3 DNA: TGTGCCAGCAGTTTTTCCGGACAGGTCCACTACGAGCAGTACTTC
CDR3 protein: CASSFSGQVHYEQYF
J gene: TRBJ2-7
V gene: TRBV28
clone size: few
D gene: TRBD1

CDR3 DNA: TGTGCCAGCAGTACCCCCCCCGACTCTCCCCATGAGCAGTTCTTC
CDR3 protein: CASSTPPDSPHEQFF
J gene: TRBJ2-1
V gene: TRBV6-6
clone size: few
D gene: .

CDR3 DNA: TGTGCCAGTAGTCCCCGTGGGCCCGTAAACTCCGAGCAGTACTTC
CDR3 protein: CASSPRGPVNSEQYF
J gene: TRBJ2-7
V gene: TRBV19
clone size: few
D gene: .

CDR3 DNA: TGCGCCAGCAGCCTGGGAGGACTTACCCACTACAATGAGCAGTTCTTC
CDR3 protein: CASSLGGLTHYNEQFF
J gene: TRBJ2-1
V gene: TRBV5-1
clone size: few
D gene: .

CDR3 DNA: TGTGCCTGGAGCGGACCCACGACAGGGAGCGCAGATACGCAGTATTTT
CDR3 protein: CAWSGPTTGSADTQYF
J gene: TRBJ2-3
V gene: TRBV30
clone size: few
D gene: TRBD1

CDR3 DNA: TGTGCCAGCGCCTCGGGACAGGGATATTACGAGCAGTACTTC
CDR3 protein: CASASGQGYYEQYF
J gene: TRBJ2-7
V gene: TRBV18
clone size: .
D gene: TRBD1

CDR3 DNA: TGTGCCAGCAGCCTGACAGGGTATCGGCAGTACTTC
CDR3 protein: CASSLTGYRQYF
J gene: TRBJ2-7
V gene: TRBV2
clone size: .
D gene: TRBD1

CDR3 DNA: TGTGCCAGCGGGCTAGCGGGGGGAGATGAGCAGTTCTTC
CDR3 protein: CASGLAGGDEQFF
J gene: TRBJ2-1
V gene: TRBV7-9
clone size: few
D gene: TRBD2

CDR3 DNA: TGTGCCAGCAGCTTATCTGGGACAGGGGTCTACGAGCAGTACTTC
CDR3 protein: CASSLSGTGVYEQYF
J gene: TRBJ2-7
V gene: TRBV7-9
clone size: few
D gene: TRBD1

CDR3 DNA: TGTGCCAGCAGAGGGGCGGGGATAGAGACCCAGTACTTC
CDR3 protein: CASRGAGIETQYF
J gene: TRBJ2-5
V gene: TRBV6-6
clone size: .
D gene: .

CDR3 DNA: TGTGCCAGCAGCCTCCGGGGGCTAGCGGGAGTCAATGAGCAGTTCTTC
CDR3 protein: CASSLRGLAGVNEQFF
J gene: TRBJ2-1
V gene: TRBV9
clone size: few
D gene: TRBD2

CDR3 DNA: TGTGCCAGCGGGACTGCGGGATCCCCTAACACCGGGGAGCTGTTTTTT
CDR3 protein: CASGTAGSPNTGELFF
J gene: TRBJ2-2
V gene: TRBV28
clone size: .
D gene: .

CDR3 DNA: TGTGCCAGCAAAATAGGACTAGCGGGAGTCGGTGAGCAGTTCTTC
CDR3 protein: CASKIGLAGVGEQFF
J gene: TRBJ2-1
V gene: TRBV28
clone size: few
D gene: TRBD2

CDR3 DNA: TGTGCCAGCAGCCCCACCTGGCGTAGCGGGAGACGGGACAGAACAGATACGCAGTATTTT
CDR3 protein: CASSPTWRSGRRDRTDTQYF
J gene: TRBJ2-3
V gene: TRBV5-4
clone size: .
D gene: TRBD2

CDR3 DNA: TGTGCCATCAGTGAACCGGGACAGGGGGCAGGATCCCTCCACTTT
CDR3 protein: CAISEPGQGAGSLHF
J gene: TRBJ1-6
V gene: TRBV10-3
clone size: few
D gene: TRBD1

CDR3 DNA: TGTGCCAGCTCACTCGCAGAAGAGACCCAGTACTTC
CDR3 protein: CASSLAEETQYF
J gene: TRBJ2-5
V gene: TRBV18
clone size: .
D gene: .

CDR3 DNA: TGTGCCAGCAGTACCCGACTAGCGGGGCAAGAGACCCAGTACTTC
CDR3 protein: CASSTRLAGQETQYF
J gene: TRBJ2-5
V gene: TRBV6-1
clone size: few
D gene: TRBD2

CDR3 DNA: TGTGCCAGCAGCCCAGGCGGGCGCGGCGAGACCCAGTACTTC
CDR3 protein: CASSPGGRGETQYF
J gene: TRBJ2-5
V gene: TRBV7-3
clone size: .
D gene: .

CDR3 DNA: TGTGCCAGCAGCTTAGTGTCTAGGGGTTCACCCCTCCACTTT
CDR3 protein: CASSLVSRGSPLHF
J gene: TRBJ1-6
V gene: TRBV7-9
clone size: .
D gene: .

CDR3 DNA: TGTGCCAGCAGCCCCCGGGACAGGACCACAGATACGCAGTATTTT
CDR3 protein: CASSPRDRTTDTQYF
J gene: TRBJ2-3
V gene: TRBV11-3
clone size: .
D gene: TRBD1

CDR3 DNA: TGTGCCAGCAGCTTAGAAGGAGGGTACGAGCAGTACTTC
CDR3 protein: CASSLEGGYEQYF
J gene: TRBJ2-7
V gene: TRBV7-2
clone size: .
D gene: .

CDR3 DNA: TGTGCCAGCTTTAACAACAGGGTAACAGATACGCAGTATTTT
CDR3 protein: CASFNNRVTDTQYF
J gene: TRBJ2-3
V gene: TRBV28
clone size: .
D gene: .

CDR3 DNA: TGTGCCTGGAGTGGAGGAGAAAATCAGCCCCAGCATTTT
CDR3 protein: CAWSGGENQPQHF
J gene: TRBJ1-5
V gene: TRBV30
clone size: few
D gene: .

CDR3 DNA: TGTGCCAGCAGTTCGAGGCTAGCGTCCTCGACCAATGAGCAGTTCTTC
CDR3 protein: CASSSRLASSTNEQFF
J gene: TRBJ2-1
V gene: TRBV6-5
clone size: .
D gene: .

CDR3 DNA: TGTGCCAGCAGCGTAATTTCTAGTAGCAATGAGCAGTTCTTC
CDR3 protein: CASSVISSSNEQFF
J gene: TRBJ2-1
V gene: TRBV9
clone size: .
D gene: .

CDR3 DNA: TGTGCCAGCACCGGTCAGGCCTTGGGGCCCTATGGCTACACCTTC
CDR3 protein: CASTGQALGPYGYTF
J gene: TRBJ1-2
V gene: TRBV11-2
clone size: .
D gene: .

CDR3 DNA: TGTGCCAGCAGCCAAGACCTTAGGACAGGGTATGGCTACACCTTC
CDR3 protein: CASSQDLRTGYGYTF
J gene: TRBJ1-2
V gene: TRBV14
clone size: few
D gene: TRBD1

CDR3 DNA: TGCGCCAGCAGCCAAGGGACAACAAGCTCCTACAATGAGCAGTTCTTC
CDR3 protein: CASSQGTTSSYNEQFF
J gene: TRBJ2-1
V gene: TRBV4-3
clone size: .
D gene: .

CDR3 DNA: TGTGCCAGCAGCTCAGGGGGCGTGAACACTGAAGCTTTCTTT
CDR3 protein: CASSSGGVNTEAFF
J gene: TRBJ1-1
V gene: TRBV28
clone size: .
D gene: TRBD1

CDR3 DNA: TGCGCCAGCAGTCGACAGACAGGGGGGGTCTCTGGAAACACCATATATTTT
CDR3 protein: CASSRQTGGVSGNTIYF
J gene: TRBJ1-3
V gene: TRBV23-1
clone size: .
D gene: TRBD1

CDR3 DNA: TGTGCCAGCAGCTTCCCTTTAGGACAGGGCACAGATACGCAGTATTTT
CDR3 protein: CASSFPLGQGTDTQYF
J gene: TRBJ2-3
V gene: TRBV7-6
clone size: .
D gene: TRBD1

CDR3 DNA: TGCGCCAGCAGCTTAAAGACAGATTCCTACGAGCAGTACTTC
CDR3 protein: CASSLKTDSYEQYF
J gene: TRBJ2-7
V gene: TRBV5-1
clone size: few
D gene: .

CDR3 DNA: TGCGCCAGCAGCTTGGCAACAGGGGGTAATCAGCCCCAGCATTTT
CDR3 protein: CASSLATGGNQPQHF
J gene: TRBJ1-5
V gene: TRBV5-1
clone size: .
D gene: TRBD1

CDR3 DNA: TGCGCCAGCAGCCAAGTACCAGGGAAATCGAACACTGAAGCTTTCTTT
CDR3 protein: CASSQVPGKSNTEAFF
J gene: TRBJ1-1
V gene: TRBV4-1
clone size: .
D gene: .

CDR3 DNA: TGTGCCAGCAGCGGCCAGGGGGGAGCTGAAGCTTTCTTT
CDR3 protein: CASSGQGGAEAFF
J gene: TRBJ1-1
V gene: TRBV6-1
clone size: .
D gene: TRBD1

CDR3 DNA: TGTGCCAGCAGCTTGGGTCGTCGAGGGTACGAGCAGTACTTC
CDR3 protein: CASSLGRRGYEQYF
J gene: TRBJ2-7
V gene: TRBV13
clone size: few
D gene: .

CDR3 DNA: TGTGCCAGCAGCTTGGGTTCCGGGACTCGGTCCTACGAGCAGTACTTC
CDR3 protein: CASSLGSGTRSYEQYF
J gene: TRBJ2-7
V gene: TRBV7-2
clone size: few
D gene: .

CDR3 DNA: TGTGCCAGCTCACCGATCGGGACAGGGAGCACAGATACGCAGTATTTT
CDR3 protein: CASSPIGTGSTDTQYF
J gene: TRBJ2-3
V gene: TRBV18
clone size: few
D gene: TRBD1

CDR3 DNA: TGTGCCAGCTCACCGGACAGGGCTCAGCCCCAGCATTTT
CDR3 protein: CASSPDRAQPQHF
J gene: TRBJ1-5
V gene: TRBV18
clone size: .
D gene: TRBD1

CDR3 DNA: TGTGCCAGCAGTGACATCCAGGGGCAGCCCCAGCATTTT
CDR3 protein: CASSDIQGQPQHF
J gene: TRBJ1-5
V gene: TRBV6-5
clone size: few
D gene: .

CDR3 DNA: TGTGCCAGCAGCACTGCCGGGACTTCCTACGAGCAGTACTTC
CDR3 protein: CASSTAGTSYEQYF
J gene: TRBJ2-7
V gene: TRBV5-4
clone size: .
D gene: .

CDR3 DNA: TGTGCCAGCAGCGTAACAGGGACTACCACAGATACGCAGTATTTT
CDR3 protein: CASSVTGTTTDTQYF
J gene: TRBJ2-3
V gene: TRBV9
clone size: .
D gene: .

CDR3 DNA: TGTGCCAGCAGTGCTAGCGGGAATATGGGGGAGCAGTTCTTC
CDR3 protein: CASSASGNMGEQFF
J gene: TRBJ2-1
V gene: TRBV6-5
clone size: .
D gene: TRBD2

CDR3 DNA: TGTGCCAGCAGCCGGGGGGCTAGCGGGGGCACAGATACGCAGTATTTT
CDR3 protein: CASSRGASGGTDTQYF
J gene: TRBJ2-3
V gene: TRBV9
clone size: few
D gene: TRBD2

CDR3 DNA: TGTGCCAGCAGTCCCCAGGGTTACGAGCAGTACTTC
CDR3 protein: CASSPQGYEQYF
J gene: TRBJ2-7
V gene: TRBV6-6
clone size: few
D gene: .

CDR3 DNA: TGCAGCGTGGCCCAGGAAAAATCAGACGGGCTAGCGGGAGCGGGTGATACGCAGTATTTT
CDR3 protein: CSVAQEKSDGLAGAGDTQYF
J gene: TRBJ2-3
V gene: TRBV29-1
clone size: .
D gene: TRBD2

CDR3 DNA: TGTGCCAGCAGTTTAGACAGGGGAGGCAATCAGCCCCAGCATTTT
CDR3 protein: CASSLDRGGNQPQHF
J gene: TRBJ1-5
V gene: TRBV28
clone size: .
D gene: TRBD1

CDR3 DNA: TGCAGCGTCCCACCCGGAGGCAGGGGGCGTGATGGCTACACCTTC
CDR3 protein: CSVPPGGRGRDGYTF
J gene: TRBJ1-2
V gene: TRBV29-1
clone size: .
D gene: TRBD1

CDR3 DNA: TGTGCCAGCAGTGCACAGGGGTTAGAGACCCAGTACTTC
CDR3 protein: CASSAQGLETQYF
J gene: TRBJ2-5
V gene: TRBV25-1
clone size: .
D gene: TRBD1